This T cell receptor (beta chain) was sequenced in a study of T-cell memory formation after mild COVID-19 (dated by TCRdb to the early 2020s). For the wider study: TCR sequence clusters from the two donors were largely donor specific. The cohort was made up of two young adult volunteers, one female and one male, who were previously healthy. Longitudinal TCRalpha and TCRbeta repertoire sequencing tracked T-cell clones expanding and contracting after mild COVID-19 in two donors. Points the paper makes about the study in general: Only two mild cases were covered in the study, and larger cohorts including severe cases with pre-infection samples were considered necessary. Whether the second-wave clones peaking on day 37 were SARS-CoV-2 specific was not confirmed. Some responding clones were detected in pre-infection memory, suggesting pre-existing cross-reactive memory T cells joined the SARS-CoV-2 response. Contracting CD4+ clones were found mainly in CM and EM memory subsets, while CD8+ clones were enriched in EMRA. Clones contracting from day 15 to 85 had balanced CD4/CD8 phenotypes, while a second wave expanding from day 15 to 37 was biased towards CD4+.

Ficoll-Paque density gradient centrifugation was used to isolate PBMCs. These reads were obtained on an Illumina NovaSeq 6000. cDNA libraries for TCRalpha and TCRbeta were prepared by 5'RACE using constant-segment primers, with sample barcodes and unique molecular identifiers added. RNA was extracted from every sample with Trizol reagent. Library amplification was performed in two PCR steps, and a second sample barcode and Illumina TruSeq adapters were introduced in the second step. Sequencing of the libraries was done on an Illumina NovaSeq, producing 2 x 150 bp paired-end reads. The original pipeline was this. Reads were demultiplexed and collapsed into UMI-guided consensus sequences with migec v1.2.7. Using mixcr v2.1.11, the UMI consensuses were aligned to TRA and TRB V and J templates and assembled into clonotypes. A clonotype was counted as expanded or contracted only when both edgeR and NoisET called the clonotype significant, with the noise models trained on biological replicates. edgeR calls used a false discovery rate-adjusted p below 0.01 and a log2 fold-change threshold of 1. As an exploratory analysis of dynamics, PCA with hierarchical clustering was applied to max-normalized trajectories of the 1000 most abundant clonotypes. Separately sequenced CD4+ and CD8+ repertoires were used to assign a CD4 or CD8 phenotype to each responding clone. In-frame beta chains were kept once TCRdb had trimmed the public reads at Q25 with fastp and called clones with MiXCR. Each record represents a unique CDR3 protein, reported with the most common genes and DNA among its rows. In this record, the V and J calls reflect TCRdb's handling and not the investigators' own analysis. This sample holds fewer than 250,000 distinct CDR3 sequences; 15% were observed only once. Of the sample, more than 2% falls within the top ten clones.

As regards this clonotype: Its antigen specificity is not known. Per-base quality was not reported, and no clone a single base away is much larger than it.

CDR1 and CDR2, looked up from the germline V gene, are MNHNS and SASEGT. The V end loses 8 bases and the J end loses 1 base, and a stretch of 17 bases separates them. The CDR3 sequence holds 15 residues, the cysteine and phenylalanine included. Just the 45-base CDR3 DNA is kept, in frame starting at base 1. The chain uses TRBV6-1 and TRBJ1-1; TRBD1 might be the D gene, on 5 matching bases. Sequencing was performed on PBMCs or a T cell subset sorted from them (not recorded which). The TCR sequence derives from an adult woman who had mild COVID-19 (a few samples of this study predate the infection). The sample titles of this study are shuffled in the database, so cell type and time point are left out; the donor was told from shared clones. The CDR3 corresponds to CASPRWGDGNTEAFF. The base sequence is TGTGCCAGCCCCCGGTGGGGGGACGGGAACACTGAAGCTTTCTTT.